The entry below describes one T cell receptor (beta chain). Its matching antigen is unknown. Sampling of blood occurred at baseline, cycle 4 day 1, and cycle 7 day 1. This record belongs to a study of OX40 agonist ivuxolimab in advanced cancers. About the research overall: While on treatment, patients had intravenous ivuxolimab at 0.01 to 10 mg/kg every 2 weeks. Patients with prior anti-PD-1, anti-PD-L1 or anti-CTLA-4 therapy were eligible; less than 50% had some.

There are 15 residues in the CDR3. Trimming took off 5 bases at V and 7 bases at J, with 18 bases between the two ends. Per germline, CDR1 MDHEN and CDR2 SYDVKM. Overall study results and limits: Dosing at 0.1 to 3.0 mg/kg was accompanied by clonal expansion of CD4+ and CD8+ blood T cells by week 6.

The assay was immunoSEQ multiplex PCR, and TCRdb's table has in-frame clones only and misses some. The sample lists 85,000 to 130,000 clones; about nine tenths were seen once. The chain has TRBV28 and TRBJ1-5; TRBD1 is a possible D gene (5 bases). Sequenced here: CD4+ or CD8+ T cells sorted from blood, sampled in a trial of the OX40 agonist ivuxolimab. The TCR was taken from an adult with an advanced solid tumor such as melanoma, head and neck, liver or kidney cancer. CDR3 DNA: TGTGCCAGCAGTCTCCCCTCGGGGGGGAGCCAGCCCCAGCATTTT. Translation: CASSLPSGGSQPQHF.